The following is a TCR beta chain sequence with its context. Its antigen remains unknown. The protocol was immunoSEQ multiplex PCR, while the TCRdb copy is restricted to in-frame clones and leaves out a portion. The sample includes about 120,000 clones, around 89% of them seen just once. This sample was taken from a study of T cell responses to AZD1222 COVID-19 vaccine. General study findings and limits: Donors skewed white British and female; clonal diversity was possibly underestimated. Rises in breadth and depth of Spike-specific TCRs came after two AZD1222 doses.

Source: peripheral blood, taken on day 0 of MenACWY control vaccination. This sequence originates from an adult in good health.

The CDR3 DNA is TGTGCTAGTGGTTTCCATTCCGGGGGGGATTATACCTTC. Translation gives CASGFHSGGDYTF. The V and J genes are TRBV12-5 and TRBJ1-2; TRBD1 is a possible D gene (5 bases). The germline CDR1 and CDR2 sequences are LGHNT and FRNRAP. CDR3 length: 13 amino acids. Trimming shortened V by 3 bases and J by 14 bases, and 19 bases separated the two germline ends.